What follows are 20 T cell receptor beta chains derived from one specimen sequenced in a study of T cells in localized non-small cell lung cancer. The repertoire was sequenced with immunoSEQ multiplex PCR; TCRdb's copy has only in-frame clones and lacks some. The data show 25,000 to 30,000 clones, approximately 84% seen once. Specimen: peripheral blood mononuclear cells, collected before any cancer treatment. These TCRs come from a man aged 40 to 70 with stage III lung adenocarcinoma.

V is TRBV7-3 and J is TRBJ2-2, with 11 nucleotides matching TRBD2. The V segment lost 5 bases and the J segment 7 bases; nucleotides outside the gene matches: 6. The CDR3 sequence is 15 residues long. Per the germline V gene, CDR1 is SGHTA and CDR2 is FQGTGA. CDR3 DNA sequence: TGTGCCAGCAGCCTTACTAGCGGGAGAGGCGGGGAGCTGTTTTTT. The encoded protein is CASSLTSGRGGELFF. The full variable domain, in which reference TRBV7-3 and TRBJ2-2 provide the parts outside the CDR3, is GAGVSQTPSNKVTEKGKYVELRCDPISGHTALYWYRQSLGQGPEFLIYFQGTGAADDSGLPNDRFFAVRPEGSVSTLKIQRTERGDSAVYLCASSLTSGRGGELFFGEGSRLTVL.

The CDR3 bases are TGCGCCAGCAGCCCACAGTCCTCTAGCACAGATACGCAGTATTTT. This codes for CASSPQSSSTDTQYF. The chain has TRBV5-1 and TRBJ2-3; D is uncertain. Trimming pared 4 bases from V and 0 bases from J, leaving 12 bases between. The CDR3 contains 15 residues. Germline V lookup: CDR1 SGHRS, CDR2 YFSETQ.

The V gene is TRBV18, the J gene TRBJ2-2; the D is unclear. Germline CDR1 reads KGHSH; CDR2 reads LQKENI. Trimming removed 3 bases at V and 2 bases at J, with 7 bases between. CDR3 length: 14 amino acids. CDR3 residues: CASSPQVNTGELFF. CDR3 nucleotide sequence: TGTGCCAGCTCACCGCAAGTTAACACCGGGGAGCTGTTTTTT.

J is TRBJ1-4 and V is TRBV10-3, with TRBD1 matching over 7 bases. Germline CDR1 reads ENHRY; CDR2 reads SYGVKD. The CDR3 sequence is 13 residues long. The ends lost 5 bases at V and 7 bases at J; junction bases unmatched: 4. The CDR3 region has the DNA TGTGCCATCAGTCGACAGGGAACTGAAAAACTGTTTTTT. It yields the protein CAISRQGTEKLFF.

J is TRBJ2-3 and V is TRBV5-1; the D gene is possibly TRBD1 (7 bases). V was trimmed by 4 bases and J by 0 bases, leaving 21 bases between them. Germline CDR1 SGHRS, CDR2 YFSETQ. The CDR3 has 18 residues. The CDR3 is CASSSVRDSTASTDTQYF. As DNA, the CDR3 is TGCGCCAGCAGCAGCGTGCGGGACAGTACCGCGAGCACAGATACGCAGTATTTT.

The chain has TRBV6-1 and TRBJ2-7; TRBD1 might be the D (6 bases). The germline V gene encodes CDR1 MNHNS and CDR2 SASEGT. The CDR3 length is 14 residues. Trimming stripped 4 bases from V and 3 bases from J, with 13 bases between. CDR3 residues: CASSVQGFVYEQYV. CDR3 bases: TGTGCCAGCAGTGTTCAGGGGTTTGTCTACGAGCAGTACGTC.

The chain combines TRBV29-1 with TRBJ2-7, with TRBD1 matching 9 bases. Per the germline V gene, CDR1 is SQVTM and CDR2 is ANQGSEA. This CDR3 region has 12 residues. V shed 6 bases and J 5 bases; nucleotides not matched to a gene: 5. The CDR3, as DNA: TGCAGCGTCGGGACAGGGCTGCACGAGCAGTACTTC. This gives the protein CSVGTGLHEQYF.

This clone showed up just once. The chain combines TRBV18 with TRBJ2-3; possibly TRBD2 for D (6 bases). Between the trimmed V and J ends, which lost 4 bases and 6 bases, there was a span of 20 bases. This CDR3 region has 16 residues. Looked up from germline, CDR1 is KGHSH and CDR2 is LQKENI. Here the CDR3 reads CASSLGVRGRADTQYF. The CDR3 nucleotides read TGTGCCAGCTCACTGGGGGTGCGGGGCCGTGCGGATACGCAGTATTTT.

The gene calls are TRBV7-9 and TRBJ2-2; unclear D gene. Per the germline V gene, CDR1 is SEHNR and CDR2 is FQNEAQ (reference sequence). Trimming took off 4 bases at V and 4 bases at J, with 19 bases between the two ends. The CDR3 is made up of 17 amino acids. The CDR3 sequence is CASSYSNLGWGTGELFF. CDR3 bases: TGTGCCAGCAGCTATTCGAATCTGGGCTGGGGCACCGGGGAGCTGTTTTTT.

The CDR3 loop is CASSELLGWLAEAFF. The DNA for the CDR3 is TGCGCCAGCAGTGAACTCCTGGGTTGGTTGGCTGAAGCTTTCTTT. This chain connects TRBV10-2 to TRBJ1-1, with unresolved D. The CDR3 spans 15 residues. Trimming pared 3 bases from V and 6 bases from J, leaving 17 bases between. Germline V CDR1 and CDR2: WSHSY, SAAADI.

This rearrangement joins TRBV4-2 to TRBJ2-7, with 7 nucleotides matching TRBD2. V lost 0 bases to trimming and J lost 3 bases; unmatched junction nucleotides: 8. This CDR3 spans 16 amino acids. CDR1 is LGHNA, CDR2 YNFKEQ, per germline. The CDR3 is CASSQEGRRDYYEQYF. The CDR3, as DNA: TGTGCCAGCAGCCAAGAAGGTCGGCGGGACTACTACGAGCAGTACTTC.

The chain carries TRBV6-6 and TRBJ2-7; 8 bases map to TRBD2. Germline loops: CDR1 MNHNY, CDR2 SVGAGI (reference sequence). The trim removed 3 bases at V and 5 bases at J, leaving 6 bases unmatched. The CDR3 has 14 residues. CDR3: CASSYQAGADEQYF. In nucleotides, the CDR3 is TGTGCCAGCAGTTATCAAGCGGGAGCGGACGAGCAGTACTTC.

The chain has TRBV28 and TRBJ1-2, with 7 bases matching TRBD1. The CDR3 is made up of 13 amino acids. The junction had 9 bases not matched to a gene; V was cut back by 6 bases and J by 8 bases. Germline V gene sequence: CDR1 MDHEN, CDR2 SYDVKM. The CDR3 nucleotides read TGTGCCAGCAGGGCGACAGGGTTGGACGGCTACACCTTC. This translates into CASRATGLDGYTF.

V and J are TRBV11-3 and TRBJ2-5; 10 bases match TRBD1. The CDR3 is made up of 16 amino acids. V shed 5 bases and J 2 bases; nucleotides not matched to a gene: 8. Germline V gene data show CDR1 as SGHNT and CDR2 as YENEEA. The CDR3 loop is CASSAGTGDLQETQYF. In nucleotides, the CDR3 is TGTGCCAGCAGCGCCGGGACAGGGGACTTACAAGAGACCCAGTACTTC.

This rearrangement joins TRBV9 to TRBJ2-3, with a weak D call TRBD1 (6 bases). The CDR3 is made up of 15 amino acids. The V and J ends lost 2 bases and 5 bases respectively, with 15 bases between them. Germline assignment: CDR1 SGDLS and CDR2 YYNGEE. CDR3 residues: CASSVPPAGVDTQYF. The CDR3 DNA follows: TGTGCCAGCAGCGTCCCCCCCGCAGGGGTAGATACGCAGTATTTT.

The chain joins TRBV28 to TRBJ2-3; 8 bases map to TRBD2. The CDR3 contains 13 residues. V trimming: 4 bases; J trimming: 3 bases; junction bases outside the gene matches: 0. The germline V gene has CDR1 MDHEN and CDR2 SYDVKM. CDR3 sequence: CASSSGGTDTQYF. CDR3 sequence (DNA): TGTGCCAGCAGTTCGGGGGGGACAGATACGCAGTATTTT.

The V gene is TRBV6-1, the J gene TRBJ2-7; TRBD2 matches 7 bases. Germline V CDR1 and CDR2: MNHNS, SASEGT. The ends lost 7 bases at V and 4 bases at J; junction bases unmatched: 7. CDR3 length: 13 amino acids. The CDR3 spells CASTVRGGYEQYV. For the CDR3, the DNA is TGTGCCAGCACCGTGAGGGGAGGGTACGAGCAGTACGTC.

The CDR3 reads CASSPPRTDLPGELFF. The CDR3 bases are TGTGCCAGCTCACCACCGAGGACAGACCTCCCCGGGGAGCTGTTTTTT. This sequence joins TRBV18 and TRBJ2-2; perhaps TRBD1 as D (6 bases). Trimming pared 0 bases from V and 6 bases from J, leaving 14 bases between. This CDR3 comprises 16 residues. The germline V gene has CDR1 KGHSH and CDR2 LQKENI.

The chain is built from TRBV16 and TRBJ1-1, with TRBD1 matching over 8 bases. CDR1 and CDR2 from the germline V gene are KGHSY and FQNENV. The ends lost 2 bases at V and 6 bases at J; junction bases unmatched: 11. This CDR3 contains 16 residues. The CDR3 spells CASSQTRGTGGAEAFF. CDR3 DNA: TGTGCCAGCAGCCAAACCAGGGGGACAGGAGGGGCTGAAGCTTTCTTT.

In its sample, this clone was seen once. CDR3 loop: CASSIDMTPRVVQYF. The CDR3 DNA is TGTGCCAGTAGTATAGATATGACCCCAAGGGTTGTACAGTACTTC. This chain uses TRBV19 with TRBJ2-4; no firm D call. CDR1 and CDR2 from the germline V gene are LNHDA and SQIVND (reference sequence). The CDR3 sequence is 15 residues long. Trimming removed 0 bases at V and 13 bases at J, with 19 bases between.